The clone carrying this TCR beta chain was found many times. The data belong to a study of T cells after yellow fever vaccination. Study information: The SMART-Seq v4 Ultra Low Input method served to prepare the low-cell-number fractions.

TCRdb recomputed calls from the 5' RACE reads with MiXCR, one row per CDR3 protein. The table records some 80,000 distinct CDR3 sequences, about an eighth of them present only once. This CDR3 is built from 13 residues. Per germline, CDR1 MRHNA and CDR2 SNTAGT. V trimming: 8 bases; J trimming: 3 bases; junction bases outside the gene matches: 1. This specimen was CD8+ T cells not binding an NS4B(214-222) dextramer, sorted from PBMCs, taken 21 days after the first yellow fever vaccination. This chain links TRBV6-4 with TRBJ2-2; TRBD1 aligns across 9 bases. The origin of this receptor is a man younger than 30 who received the YFV17D yellow fever vaccine. CDR3: CASRDRDTGELFF. CDR3 nucleotides: TGTGCCAGCCGGGACAGGGACACCGGGGAGCTGTTTTTT.